This passage covers 26 T cell receptor beta chains from one sample sequenced in a study of T cell responses to AZD1222 COVID-19 vaccine. Profiling relied on immunoSEQ multiplex PCR, and the TCRdb table lists in-frame clones only, not all of them. Of 120,000 to 150,000 clones listed, around 88% are singletons. This sample comprised peripheral blood, obtained on day 0 of MenACWY control vaccination. These receptors all stem from an adult in good health.

CDR3 bases: TGTGCCAGCAGCTTACCGTTCGGGGAAACTGAAGCTTTCTTT. Protein: CASSLPFGETEAFF. This chain links TRBV7-2 with TRBJ1-1; D remains ambiguous. The CDR3 is 14 amino acids. Trimming stripped 2 bases from V and 5 bases from J, with 12 bases between. Per germline, CDR1 SGHTA and CDR2 FQGNSA.

This chain links TRBV15 with TRBJ2-7, with 8 bases fitting TRBD2. With 5 bases clipped from V and 7 bases from J, the junction kept 13 bases outside the gene matches. The CDR3 spans 15 residues. Germline V gives CDR1 LNHNV, CDR2 YYDKDF (reference sequence). The CDR3 spells CATSPRTSIPWEQYF. As DNA, the CDR3 is TGTGCCACCAGCCCCCGGACTAGCATTCCCTGGGAGCAGTACTTC.

The chain carries TRBV28 and TRBJ1-6; D gene ambiguous. The CDR3 contains 15 residues. V shed 3 bases and J shed 0 bases, with 6 bases lying between them. In germline, CDR1 is MDHEN, CDR2 SYDVKM. For the CDR3, the DNA is TGTGCCAGCAGTTTGGCCAGCTCCTATAATTCACCCCTCCACTTT. This codes for CASSLASSYNSPLHF.

V gene TRBV10-3 combines with J gene TRBJ1-3; D uncertain. Per the germline V gene, CDR1 is ENHRY and CDR2 is SYGVKD. The CDR3 has 14 residues. Trimming took off 0 bases at V and 0 bases at J, with 3 bases between the two ends. CDR3 sequence reads: CAISESDSGNTIYF. CDR3 nucleotides: TGTGCCATCAGTGAGTCTGACTCTGGAAACACCATATATTTT.

The chain couples TRBV5-1 to TRBJ2-5; 8 bases map to TRBD2. The germline CDR1 and CDR2 sequences are SGHRS and YFSETQ. The length of the CDR3 is 18 residues. Germline trimming cut 0 bases from V and 5 bases from J; bases unmatched to any gene: 15. CDR3 sequence reads: CASSLVLAGTRGGETQYF. The CDR3 nucleotides are TGCGCCAGCAGCTTGGTCCTAGCGGGCACAAGAGGGGGTGAGACCCAGTACTTC.

The chain carries TRBV7-9 and TRBJ1-1, with 9 nucleotides matching TRBD1. Germline V gives CDR1 SEHNR, CDR2 FQNEAQ (reference sequence). Germline trimming cut 4 bases from V and 4 bases from J; bases unmatched to any gene: 10. The CDR3 runs 16 residues. The DNA for the CDR3 is TGTGCCAGCAGCTCGGGACAGGGTAAGGGCGGCACTGAAGCTTTCTTT. This codes for CASSSGQGKGGTEAFF.

The V call is TRBV7-2, the J call TRBJ2-7; 12 bases are a match to TRBD1. CDR1 and CDR2 (germline): SGHTA, FQGNSA. V lost 4 bases to trimming and J lost 6 bases; unmatched junction nucleotides: 4. The CDR3 loop spans 14 amino acids. CDR3 loop: CASSSRDRGLEQYF. CDR3 nucleotide sequence: TGTGCCAGCAGCTCCCGGGACAGGGGGCTCGAGCAGTACTTC.

This chain joins TRBV19 and TRBJ1-3; D unresolved. In germline, CDR1 is LNHDA, CDR2 SQIVND (reference sequence). The CDR3 contains 14 residues. The germline V and J ends were trimmed by 6 bases and 0 bases, with 9 bases remaining between them. The CDR3 region has the DNA TGTGCCAGTAGGTCGGGGAGCTCTGGAAACACCATATATTTT. Its translation: CASRSGSSGNTIYF.

The rearrangement joins TRBV3-1 (or the pseudogene TRBV3-2) to TRBJ2-7, with 7 nucleotides matching TRBD1. The CDR3 is made up of 15 amino acids. V lost 4 bases and J lost 0; bases outside the gene matches: 6. Germline V gene lookup returns CDR1 LGHDT and CDR2 YNNKEL (reference sequence). CDR3 protein: CASSPTRGISYEQYF. The CDR3 DNA follows: TGTGCCAGCAGCCCAACCAGGGGGATCTCCTACGAGCAGTACTTC.

This rearrangement joins TRBV7-6 to TRBJ2-1; D gene unclear. V lost 1 base and J lost 7, with 5 bases in between. The CDR3 runs to 12 residues. The germline gives CDR1 SGHVS, CDR2 FNYEAQ. CDR3 nucleotide sequence: TGTGCCAGCAGCTTAGGGGAAAATGAGCAGTTCTTC. This translates into CASSLGENEQFF.

This clone has only one observation. This sequence joins TRBV7-9 and TRBJ1-2, with a tentative D call TRBD1 (5 bases). Germline V lookup: CDR1 SEHNR, CDR2 FQNEAQ (reference sequence). Trimming took off 5 bases at V and 0 bases at J, with 16 bases between the two ends. There are 16 residues in the CDR3. The CDR3 nucleotides read TGTGCCAGCAGCCAGGCGGGGGTTTTAGCTAACTATGGCTACACCTTC. This sequence encodes CASSQAGVLANYGYTF.

The V gene is TRBV29-1, the J gene TRBJ1-1; TRBD1 matches 7 bases. Germline V CDR1 and CDR2: SQVTM, ANQGSEA. The CDR3 is 12 residues long. The DNA of the CDR3 is TGCAGAGGGGGCGTACTTAACACTGAAGCTTTCTTT. It encodes CRGGVLNTEAFF.

J is TRBJ1-1 and V is TRBV28, with D perhaps TRBD1 (6 bases). There are 13 residues in the CDR3. V was pared by 1 base and J by 8 bases, with 11 bases between. CDR1 and CDR2 from the germline V gene are MDHEN and SYDVKM. For the CDR3, the DNA is TGTGCCAGCAGTTTATCGGGACAAGCGGAAGCTTTCTTT. Amino acids: CASSLSGQAEAFF.

This chain links TRBV27 with TRBJ2-7, with D possibly being TRBD1 (6 bases). V was clipped by 4 bases and J by 2 bases, with 12 bases between them. The germline V gene encodes CDR1 MNHEY and CDR2 SMNVEV (reference sequence). CDR3 length: 14 residues. This chain's CDR3 is CASSSPEGAYEQYF. The CDR3 bases are TGTGCCAGCAGTTCCCCAGAGGGGGCCTACGAGCAGTACTTC.

The V gene is TRBV2, the J gene TRBJ1-4; a possible D gene is TRBD1 (5 bases). The CDR3 sequence is 14 residues long. Germline values: CDR1 SNHLY, CDR2 FYNNEI. Trimming removed 11 bases from V and 0 bases from J, with 13 bases in between. CDR3 nucleotides: TGTGCCGGGAACGGGGGGACAACTAATGAAAAACTGTTTTTT. It encodes CAGNGGTTNEKLFF.

The chain employs TRBV7-3 and TRBJ2-1; weak D call: TRBD2 (5 bases). This CDR3 spans 16 amino acids. Trimming removed 1 base from V and 8 bases from J, with 18 bases in between. Germline V gene lookup returns CDR1 SGHTA and CDR2 FQGTGA. The chain's CDR3 is CASSLRWELVRDEQFF. The CDR3 coding sequence is TGTGCCAGCAGCTTAAGATGGGAACTAGTGCGCGATGAGCAGTTCTTC.

The genes are TRBV5-5 and TRBJ2-7; D is ambiguous. This CDR3 region has 12 residues. Trimming pared 0 bases from V and 3 bases from J, leaving 4 bases between. Per germline, CDR1 SGHKS and CDR2 YYEKEE (reference sequence). CDR3 in amino acids: CASSLGVYEQYF. The CDR3 coding sequence is TGTGCCAGCAGCTTGGGTGTCTACGAGCAGTACTTC. Supplemented by reference TRBV5-5 and TRBJ2-7, the full variable domain reads DAGVTQSPTHLIKTRGQQVTLRCSPISGHKSVSWYQQVLGQGPQFIFQYYEKEERGRGNFPDRFSARQFPNYSSELNVNALLLGDSALYLCASSLGVYEQYFGPGTRLTVT.

The gene calls are TRBV2 and TRBJ2-1; TRBD1 is a possible D gene (8 bases). Germline V gene data show CDR1 as SNHLY and CDR2 as FYNNEI. Trimming stripped 5 bases from V and 2 bases from J, with 13 bases between. The CDR3 covers 15 residues. In DNA form, the CDR3 reads TGTGCCAGCAGTTGGGAGGGACAGGCCTACAATGAGCAGTTCTTC. Its translation is CASSWEGQAYNEQFF.

The chain carries TRBV21-1 and TRBJ2-2; the table assigns TRBD1, which was not confirmed against the DNA. TRBV21-1 is a pseudogene segment. The CDR3 contains 23 residues. The CDR3 region is CASSSPSRGRWTTGRENTGELFF. CDR3 nucleotides: TGTGCCAGCAGCTCCCCCAGCAGGGGGCGTTGGACTACAGGGAGGGAGAACACCGGGGAGCTGTTTTTT.

This rearrangement joins TRBV19 to TRBJ2-5; perhaps D is TRBD1 or TRBD2 (5 bases each). CDR1 LNHDA and CDR2 SQIVND come from the germline V gene (reference sequence). This CDR3 contains 16 residues. Deletions cut 3 bases from V and 4 bases from J, with 18 bases between. DNA of the CDR3: TGTGCCAGTAGTATGGGCCCGAGGGGTGGCCGAGAGACCCAGTACTTC. It codes for CASSMGPRGGRETQYF.

J is TRBJ1-2 and V is TRBV30; the D is unclear. This CDR3 has 11 residues. Deletions cut 3 bases from V and 7 bases from J, with 9 bases between. The germline V gene has CDR1 GTSNPN and CDR2 SVGIG (reference sequence). This CDR3 is CAWRVTTGYTF. As DNA, the CDR3 is TGTGCCTGGAGGGTGACTACTGGCTACACCTTC.

The chain couples TRBV20-1 to TRBJ1-2; TRBD1 matches at 8 bases. CDR1 DFQATT and CDR2 SNEGSKA come from the germline V gene (reference sequence). The V and J ends lost 3 bases and 7 bases, in that order; junction bases with no gene match: 7. This CDR3 region has 13 residues. The CDR3 region has the DNA TGCAGTGCTAGTCCAGAGGACAGGGTTGGCTACACCTTC. Its translation: CSASPEDRVGYTF.

For this clone: At one end the junction does not follow the germline gene, possibly because of a read error. V is TRBV18 and J is TRBJ2-1, with D possibly being TRBD1 (6 bases). The CDR3 length is 14 residues. Germline CDR1 is KGHSH and CDR2 is LQKENI. CDR3 residues: CASAPGQGKGEQFF. In nucleotides, the CDR3 is TGTGCCAGCGCACCGGGGCAGGGGAAGGGTGAGCAGTTCTTC.

The CDR3 sequence: CASSLGQTSYNEQFF. The CDR3 DNA reads TGTGCCAGCAGCTTGGGGCAAACTTCGTACAATGAGCAGTTCTTC. The rearrangement uses TRBV5-4 and TRBJ2-1, with unresolved D. Germline CDR1 and CDR2: SGHNT and YYREEE (reference sequence). Trimming pared 0 bases from V and 4 bases from J, leaving 11 bases between. This CDR3 region has 15 residues.

The chain is built from TRBV5-5 and TRBJ1-6; 8 bases match TRBD1. The CDR3 runs to 15 residues. J was trimmed by 6 bases and V by 2 bases; bases with no gene match: 4. The V gene's germline CDR1 is SGHKS and CDR2 YYEKEE (reference sequence). The CDR3 coding sequence is TGTGCCAGCAGCTTTATTCAGGGGGCTAATTCACCCCTCCACTTT. Its translation is CASSFIQGANSPLHF. The whole variable domain, remainder taken from reference TRBV5-5 and TRBJ1-6, is DAGVTQSPTHLIKTRGQQVTLRCSPISGHKSVSWYQQVLGQGPQFIFQYYEKEERGRGNFPDRFSARQFPNYSSELNVNALLLGDSALYLCASSFIQGANSPLHFGNGTRLTVT.

CDR3 sequence: CASSYGDREFHEQFF. In nucleotides, the CDR3 is TGCGCCAGCAGTTATGGGGACAGAGAATTCCATGAGCAGTTCTTC. The chain links TRBV5-1 to TRBJ2-1; 7 bases are shared with TRBD1. V was pared by 5 bases and J by 8 bases, with 13 bases of the junction left unmatched. Germline assignment: CDR1 SGHRS and CDR2 YFSETQ. The CDR3 has 15 amino acids.